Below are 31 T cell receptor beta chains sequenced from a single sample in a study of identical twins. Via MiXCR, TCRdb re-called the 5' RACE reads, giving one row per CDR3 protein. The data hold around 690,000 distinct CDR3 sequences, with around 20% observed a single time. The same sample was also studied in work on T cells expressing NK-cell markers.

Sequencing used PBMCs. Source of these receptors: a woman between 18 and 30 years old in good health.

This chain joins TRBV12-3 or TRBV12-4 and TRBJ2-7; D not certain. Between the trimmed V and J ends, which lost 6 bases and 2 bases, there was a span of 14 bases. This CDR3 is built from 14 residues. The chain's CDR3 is CASSPGRIAYEQYF. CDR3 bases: TGTGCCAGCAGCCCCGGACGTATAGCCTACGAGCAGTACTTC.

The CDR3 region has the DNA TGCAGTCAATCCCAGTCGGATGAGCAGTTCTTC. This codes for CSQSQSDEQFF. The genes are TRBV20-1 and TRBJ2-1; no firm D call. The germline V and J ends were trimmed by 8 bases and 8 bases, with 13 bases remaining between them. This CDR3 spans 11 amino acids. Germline CDR1 DFQATT, CDR2 SNEGSKA (reference sequence).

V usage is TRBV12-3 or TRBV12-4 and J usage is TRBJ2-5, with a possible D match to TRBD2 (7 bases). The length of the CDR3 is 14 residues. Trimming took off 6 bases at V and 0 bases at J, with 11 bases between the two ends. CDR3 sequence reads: CASRGGAYQETQYF. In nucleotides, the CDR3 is TGTGCCAGCAGGGGGGGGGCGTACCAAGAGACCCAGTACTTC.

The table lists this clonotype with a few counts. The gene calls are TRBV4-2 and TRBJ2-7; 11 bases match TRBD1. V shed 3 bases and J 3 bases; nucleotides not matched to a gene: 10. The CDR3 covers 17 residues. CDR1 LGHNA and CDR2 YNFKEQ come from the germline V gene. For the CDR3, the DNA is TGTGCCAGCAGCCACCAACATGGACAGGGGGCGAACTACGAGCAGTACTTC. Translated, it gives CASSHQHGQGANYEQYF.

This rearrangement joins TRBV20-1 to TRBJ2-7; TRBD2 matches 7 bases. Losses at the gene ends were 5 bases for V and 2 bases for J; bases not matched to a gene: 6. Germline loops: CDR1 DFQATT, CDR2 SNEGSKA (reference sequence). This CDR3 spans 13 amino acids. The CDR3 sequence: CSAGIAGTYEQYF. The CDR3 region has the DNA TGCAGTGCTGGGATAGCGGGCACCTACGAGCAGTACTTC.

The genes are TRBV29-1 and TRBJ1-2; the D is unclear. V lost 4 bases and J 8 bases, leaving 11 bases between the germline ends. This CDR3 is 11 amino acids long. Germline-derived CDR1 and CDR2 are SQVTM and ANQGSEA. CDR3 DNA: TGCAGCGTTGTACCTGGGGTAGGCTACACCTTC. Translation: CSVVPGVGYTF.

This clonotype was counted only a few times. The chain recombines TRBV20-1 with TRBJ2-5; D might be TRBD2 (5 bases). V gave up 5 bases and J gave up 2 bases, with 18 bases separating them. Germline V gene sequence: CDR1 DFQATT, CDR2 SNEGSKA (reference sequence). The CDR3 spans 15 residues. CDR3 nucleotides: TGCAGTGCTCCCCGTCCCGGTAGCGTACAAGAGACCCAGTACTTC. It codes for CSAPRPGSVQETQYF.

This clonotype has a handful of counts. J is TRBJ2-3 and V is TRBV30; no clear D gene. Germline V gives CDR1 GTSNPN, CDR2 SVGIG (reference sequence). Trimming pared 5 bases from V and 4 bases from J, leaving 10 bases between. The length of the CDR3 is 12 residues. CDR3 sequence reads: CAWGPYPDTQYF. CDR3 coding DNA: TGTGCCTGGGGACCTTACCCAGATACGCAGTATTTT.

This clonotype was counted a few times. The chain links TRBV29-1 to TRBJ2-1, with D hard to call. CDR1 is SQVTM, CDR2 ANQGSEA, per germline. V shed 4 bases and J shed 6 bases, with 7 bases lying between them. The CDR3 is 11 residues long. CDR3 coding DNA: TGCAGCGTTGCCCGGGTCAATGAGCAGTTCTTC. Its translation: CSVARVNEQFF.

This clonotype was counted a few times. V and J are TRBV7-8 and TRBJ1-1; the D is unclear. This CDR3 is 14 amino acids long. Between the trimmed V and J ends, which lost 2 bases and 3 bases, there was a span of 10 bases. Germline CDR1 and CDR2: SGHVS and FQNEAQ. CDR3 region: CASSLSSGHTEAFF. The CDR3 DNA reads TGTGCCAGCAGCTTATCGTCCGGACACACTGAAGCTTTCTTT.

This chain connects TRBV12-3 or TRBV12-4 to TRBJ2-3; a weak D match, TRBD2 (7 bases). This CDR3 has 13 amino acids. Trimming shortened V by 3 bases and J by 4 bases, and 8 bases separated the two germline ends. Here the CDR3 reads CASSFGGPDTQYF. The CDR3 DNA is TGTGCCAGCAGTTTCGGGGGGCCAGATACGCAGTATTTT.

The CDR3 DNA follows: TGCGCCAGCAGCTTGGGATTCGGTGAAGCTTTCTTT. Amino acids: CASSLGFGEAFF. The chain has TRBV5-1 and TRBJ1-1; the D is unclear. V dropped 0 bases and J dropped 7 bases, with 7 bases sitting between them. Germline lookup yields CDR1 SGHRS and CDR2 YFSETQ. The length of the CDR3 is 12 residues.

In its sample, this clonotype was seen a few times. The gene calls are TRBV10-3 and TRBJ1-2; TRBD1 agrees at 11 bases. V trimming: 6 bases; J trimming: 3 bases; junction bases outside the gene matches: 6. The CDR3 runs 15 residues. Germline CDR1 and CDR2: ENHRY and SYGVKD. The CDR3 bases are TGTGCCATCAGACCCGGGACAGGGGGGGACTATGGCTACACCTTC. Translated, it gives CAIRPGTGGDYGYTF.

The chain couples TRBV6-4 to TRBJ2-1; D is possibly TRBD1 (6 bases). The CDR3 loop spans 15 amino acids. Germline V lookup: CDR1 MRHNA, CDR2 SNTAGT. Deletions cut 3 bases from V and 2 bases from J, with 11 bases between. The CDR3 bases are TGTGCCAGCAGTGATTCGGGACACCCCTACAATGAGCAGTTCTTC. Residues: CASSDSGHPYNEQFF.

The CDR3 region is CASSPPPGGLELFF. The CDR3 coding sequence is TGTGCCAGCAGCCCGCCCCCCGGGGGGCTGGAGCTGTTTTTT. This chain joins TRBV7-3 and TRBJ2-2; TRBD2 might be the D (7 bases). Per the germline V gene, CDR1 is SGHTA and CDR2 is FQGTGA. CDR3 size: 14 residues. Trimming cost V 5 bases and J 10 bases, with 17 bases left between them.

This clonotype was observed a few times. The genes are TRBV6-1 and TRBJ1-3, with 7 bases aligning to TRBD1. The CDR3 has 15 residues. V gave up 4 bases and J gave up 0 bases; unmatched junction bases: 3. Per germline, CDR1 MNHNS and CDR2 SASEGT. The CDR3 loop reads CASSADRFSGNTIYF. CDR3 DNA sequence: TGTGCCAGCAGTGCGGACAGGTTCTCTGGAAACACCATATATTTT.

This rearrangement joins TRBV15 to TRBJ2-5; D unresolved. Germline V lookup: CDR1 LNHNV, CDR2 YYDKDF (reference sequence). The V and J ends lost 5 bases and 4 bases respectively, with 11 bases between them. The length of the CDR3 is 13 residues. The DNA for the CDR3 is TGTGCCACCAGCGGGATGTGGGTAGAGACCCAGTACTTC. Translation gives CATSGMWVETQYF.

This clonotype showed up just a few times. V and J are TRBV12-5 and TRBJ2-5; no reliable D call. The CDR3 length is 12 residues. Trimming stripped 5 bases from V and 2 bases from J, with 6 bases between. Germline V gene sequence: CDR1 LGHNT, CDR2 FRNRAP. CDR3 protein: CASGPWQETQYF. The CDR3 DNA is TGTGCTAGTGGTCCTTGGCAAGAGACCCAGTACTTC.

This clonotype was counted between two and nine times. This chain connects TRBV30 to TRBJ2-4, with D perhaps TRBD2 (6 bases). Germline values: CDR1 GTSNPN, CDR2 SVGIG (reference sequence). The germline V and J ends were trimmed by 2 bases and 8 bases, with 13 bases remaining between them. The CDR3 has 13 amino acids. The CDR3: CAWSMAGRDIQYF. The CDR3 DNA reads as TGTGCCTGGAGTATGGCGGGACGGGACATTCAGTACTTC.

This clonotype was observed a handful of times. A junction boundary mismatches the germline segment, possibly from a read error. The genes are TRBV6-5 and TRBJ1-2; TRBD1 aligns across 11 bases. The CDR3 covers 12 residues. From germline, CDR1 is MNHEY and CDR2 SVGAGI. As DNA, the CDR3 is TGTGCCAGCAGTTCGCCCGGACAGGGGGCCTCCTTC. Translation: CASSSPGQGASF.

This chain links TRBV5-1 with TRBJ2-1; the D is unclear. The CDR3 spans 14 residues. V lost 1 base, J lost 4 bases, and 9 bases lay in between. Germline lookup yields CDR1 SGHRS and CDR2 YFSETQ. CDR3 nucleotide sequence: TGCGCCAGCAGCTTGTGGACGGTTTACAATGAGCAGTTCTTC. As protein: CASSLWTVYNEQFF. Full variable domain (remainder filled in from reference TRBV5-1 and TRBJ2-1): KAGVTQTPRYLIKTRGQQVTLSCSPISGHRSVSWYQQTPGQGLQFLFEYFSETQRNKGNFPGRFSGRQFSNSRSEMNVSTLELGDSALYLCASSLWTVYNEQFFGPGTRLTVL.

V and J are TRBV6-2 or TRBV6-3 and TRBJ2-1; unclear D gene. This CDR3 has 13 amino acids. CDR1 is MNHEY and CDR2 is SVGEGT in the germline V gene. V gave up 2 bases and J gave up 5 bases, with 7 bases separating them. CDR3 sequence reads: CASSYLHNNEQFF. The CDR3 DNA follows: TGTGCCAGCAGTTACCTCCACAACAATGAGCAGTTCTTC.

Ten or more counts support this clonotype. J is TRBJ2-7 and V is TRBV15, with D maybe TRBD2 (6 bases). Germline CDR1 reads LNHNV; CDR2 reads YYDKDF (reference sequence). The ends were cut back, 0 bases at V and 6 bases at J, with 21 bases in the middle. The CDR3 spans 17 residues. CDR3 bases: TGTGCCACCAGCAGAGATCTGGAGGGTACAGGAAGTAGCGAGCAGTACTTC. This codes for CATSRDLEGTGSSEQYF.

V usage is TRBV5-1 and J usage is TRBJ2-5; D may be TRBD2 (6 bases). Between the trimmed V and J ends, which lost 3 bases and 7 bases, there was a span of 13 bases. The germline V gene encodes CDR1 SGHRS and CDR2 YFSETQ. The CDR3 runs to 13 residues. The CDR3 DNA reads TGCGCCAGCAGCTCCGGACGGAGGGGGACCCAGTACTTC. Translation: CASSSGRRGTQYF.

The CDR3 DNA follows: TGCGCCAGCAGCTTGTCGCCAAGCGGGGGGATCGGGGAGCTGTTTTTT. It encodes CASSLSPSGGIGELFF. The V gene is TRBV5-1, the J gene TRBJ2-2, with TRBD2 identical over 9 bases. V shed 1 base and J 7 bases; nucleotides not matched to a gene: 8. CDR3 length: 16 amino acids. The germline V gene encodes CDR1 SGHRS and CDR2 YFSETQ.

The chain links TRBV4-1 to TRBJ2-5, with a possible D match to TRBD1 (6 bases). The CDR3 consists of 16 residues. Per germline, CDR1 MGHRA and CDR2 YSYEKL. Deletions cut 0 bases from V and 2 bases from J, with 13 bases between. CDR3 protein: CASSQDGQWGQETQYF. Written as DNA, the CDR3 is TGCGCCAGCAGCCAAGATGGACAGTGGGGACAAGAGACCCAGTACTTC.

The CDR3 bases are TGTGCCTCCAGGACTAGCGGATACACAGATACGCAGTATTTT. Amino acids: CASRTSGYTDTQYF. The chain combines TRBV10-3 with TRBJ2-3; 10 bases agree with TRBD2. V shed 11 bases and J 2 bases; nucleotides not matched to a gene: 7. The CDR3 runs 14 residues. CDR1 and CDR2 (germline): ENHRY, SYGVKD.

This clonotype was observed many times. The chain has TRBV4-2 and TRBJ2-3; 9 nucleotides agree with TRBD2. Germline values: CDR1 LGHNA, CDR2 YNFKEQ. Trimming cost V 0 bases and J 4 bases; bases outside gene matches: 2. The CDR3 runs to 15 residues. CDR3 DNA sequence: TGTGCCAGCAGCCAAGAGCGGGAGGGCCCAGATACGCAGTATTTT. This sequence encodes CASSQEREGPDTQYF.

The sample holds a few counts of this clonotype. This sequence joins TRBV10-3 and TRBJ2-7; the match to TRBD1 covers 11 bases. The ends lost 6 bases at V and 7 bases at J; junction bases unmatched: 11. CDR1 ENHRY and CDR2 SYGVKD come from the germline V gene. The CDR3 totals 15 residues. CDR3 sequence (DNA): TGTGCCATCAGCGCATACGGACAGGGGGCAGGAGAGCAGTACTTC. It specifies CAISAYGQGAGEQYF.

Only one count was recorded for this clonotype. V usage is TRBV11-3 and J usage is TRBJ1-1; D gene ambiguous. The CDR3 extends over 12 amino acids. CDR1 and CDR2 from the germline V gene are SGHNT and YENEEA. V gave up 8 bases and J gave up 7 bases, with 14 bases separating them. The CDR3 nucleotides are TGTGCCAGCCGCACCATGGACGGTGAAGCTTTCTTT. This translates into CASRTMDGEAFF.

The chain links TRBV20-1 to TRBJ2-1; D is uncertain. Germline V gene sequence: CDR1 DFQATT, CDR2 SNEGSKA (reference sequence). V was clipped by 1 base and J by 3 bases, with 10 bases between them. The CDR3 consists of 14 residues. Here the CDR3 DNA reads TGCAGTGCTAGAGTGCGCCTCGGCTACAATGAGCAGTTCTTC. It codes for CSARVRLGYNEQFF.